This T cell receptor beta chain was sequenced in a study of cytomegalovirus exposure and HLA in healthy donors. As regards this clone: The antigen is unknown.

Measured with immunoSEQ multiplex PCR; TCRdb has only the in-frame clones, and not every one. The table has roughly 250,000 clones, about 83% seen once. General study findings and limits: According to the study, 160 or so TCR beta chains were cytomegalovirus-associated.

The CDR3 runs 15 residues. The V gene's germline CDR1 is SGHTA and CDR2 FQGNSA. Trimming took off 5 bases at V and 4 bases at J, with 17 bases between the two ends. This chain connects TRBV7-2 to TRBJ2-5; D uncertain. The sequence derives from a man between 18 and 29 years old in good health and CMV-seronegative. What was sequenced was PBMCs. CDR3 loop: CASSLLAAGVETQYF. CDR3 bases: TGTGCCAGCAGCCTGTTAGCTGCTGGAGTAGAGACCCAGTACTTC.